This entry lists 23 T cell receptor beta chains sequenced from one sample in a study of metastatic and nonmetastatic thyroid tumors. MiXCR reprocessed the PCR reads for TCRdb. The sample includes about 21,000 clones, approximately 20% of them seen just once. All patients reached thyroid surgery having received no treatment beforehand. Material: blood. The origin of the receptors is a male donor with papillary thyroid cancer or a benign thyroid nodule (not recorded which). Some clones in this sample may be carry-over from other donors' samples.

This clone is labeled medium-sized (0.01 to 0.1%). This chain links TRBV6-7 with TRBJ1-2; 10 nucleotides match TRBD1. TRBV6-7 is noted as an ORF with a role that remains uncertain. The V segment lost 1 base and the J segment 2 bases; nucleotides outside the gene matches: 4. This CDR3 has 16 amino acids. The DNA for the CDR3 is TGTGCCAGCAGTTACTTAGCGACAGGGGGCAACTATGGCTACACCTTC. It translates to CASSYLATGGNYGYTF.

This clone was seen many times. V gene TRBV3-1 combines with J gene TRBJ2-6; D uncertain. Germline V lookup: CDR1 LGHDT, CDR2 YNNKEL (reference sequence). V lost 0 bases, J lost 0 bases, and 3 bases lay in between. The CDR3 sequence is 15 residues long. CDR3 loop: CASSQDSSGANVLTF. Here the CDR3 DNA reads TGTGCCAGCAGCCAAGACAGCTCTGGGGCCAACGTCCTGACTTTC.

This chain joins TRBV2 and TRBJ1-2; D perhaps matches TRBD1 (6 bases). Germline V gene lookup returns CDR1 SNHLY and CDR2 FYNNEI. With 5 bases removed from V and 6 bases from J, the gap between germline ends came to 13 bases. The CDR3 is made up of 13 amino acids. The CDR3 spells CASSRGAPHGYTF. The DNA of the CDR3 is TGTGCCAGCAGTCGGGGGGCGCCCCATGGCTACACCTTC.

This clone was counted only a few times. This rearrangement joins TRBV27 to TRBJ2-2; 8 bases map to TRBD2. The CDR3 spans 14 residues. Unmatched junction bases numbered 7, after V lost 8 bases and J lost 5 bases. Germline V gene data show CDR1 as MNHEY and CDR2 as SMNVEV (reference sequence). The chain's CDR3 is CASQAGVRTGELFF. The CDR3 nucleotides are TGTGCCAGCCAAGCGGGAGTTCGTACCGGGGAGCTGTTTTTT.

By share of the sample, this clone is medium-sized (0.01 to 0.1%). This rearrangement joins TRBV15 to TRBJ2-7, with TRBD1 matching 12 bases. CDR3 length: 16 residues. V dropped 0 bases and J dropped 5; count of bases not matched to a gene: 5. The germline V gene has CDR1 LNHNV and CDR2 YYDKDF (reference sequence). The CDR3 DNA follows: TGTGCCACCAGCAGAGAGACCGGGACAGGGGGCCACGAGCAGTACTTC. Residues: CATSRETGTGGHEQYF.

This sequence joins TRBV19 and TRBJ2-7; TRBD1 might be the D (6 bases). In germline, CDR1 is LNHDA, CDR2 SQIVND (reference sequence). This CDR3 is built from 15 residues. The V end lost 6 bases, the J end lost 3 bases, and 18 bases lay between the germline ends. The CDR3 coding sequence is TGTGCCAGTAGAACCCGGGACATAGAAGTCTACGAGCAGTACTTC. It encodes CASRTRDIEVYEQYF. The full variable domain, in which reference TRBV19 and TRBJ2-7 provide the parts outside the CDR3, is DGGITQSPKYLFRKEGQNVTLSCEQNLNHDAMYWYRQDPGQGLRLIYYSQIVNDFQKGDIAEGYSVSREKKESFPLTVTSAQKNPTAFYLCASRTRDIEVYEQYFGPGTRLTVT.

This clone appeared a few times. An end of the junction does not agree with germline; a read error may underlie this. The genes are TRBV6-1 and TRBJ1-2, with 7 nucleotides matching TRBD1. Germline CDR1 reads MNHNS; CDR2 reads SASEGT. There are 14 residues in the CDR3. The CDR3 reads CASSQPGGAYGYTF. The CDR3 coding sequence is TGTGCCAGCAGTCAGCCAGGGGGGGCCTATGGATACACCTTC.

In this sample, this clone turned up many times. The identical CDR3 is also encoded by other nucleotide sequences in the sample. The gene calls are TRBV10-2 and TRBJ1-5; a weak D match, TRBD1 (5 bases). The germline gives CDR1 WSHSY, CDR2 SAAADI. The CDR3 covers 13 residues. Trimming shortened V by 1 base and J by 7 bases, and 8 bases separated the two germline ends. In DNA, the CDR3 is TGCGCCAGCAGTGAGTACCCAGGGCAGCCCCAGCATTTT. It is translated as CASSEYPGQPQHF.

This clone was recorded many times. Other DNA sequences of this sample code for an identical CDR3. The chain has TRBV20-1 and TRBJ1-2; D is uncertain. The V end lost 2 bases, the J end lost 7 bases, and 8 bases lay between the germline ends. This CDR3 has 11 residues. Germline-derived CDR1 and CDR2 are DFQATT and SNEGSKA (reference sequence). Here the CDR3 DNA reads TGCAGTGCTAGATGGAGTGGTGGCTACACCTTC. Its protein is CSARWSGGYTF.

This clone has a count of ten or more. The chain uses TRBV5-1 and TRBJ1-5; D is unresolved. Deletions cut 0 bases from V and 5 bases from J, with 6 bases between. CDR1 is SGHRS and CDR2 is YFSETQ in the germline V gene. The CDR3 totals 13 residues. CDR3 DNA sequence: TGCGCCAGCAGCTTGGATCCGGATCAGCCCCAGCATTTT. The encoded protein is CASSLDPDQPQHF.

This clone was detected many times. The chain is built from TRBV9 and TRBJ2-7, with 7 positions matching TRBD2. Germline V gene sequence: CDR1 SGDLS, CDR2 YYNGEE. V gave up 0 bases and J gave up 5 bases; unmatched junction bases: 5. This CDR3 contains 14 residues. The CDR3 sequence is CASSVGAGDHEQYF. CDR3 nucleotides: TGTGCCAGCAGCGTAGGGGCGGGGGACCACGAGCAGTACTTC.

Regarding this clone: It may be a read error: a sequence one base away is much more abundant. The gene calls are TRBV5-6 and TRBJ2-7, with D perhaps TRBD2 (5 bases). This CDR3 is built from 16 residues. The germline V and J ends were trimmed by 3 bases and 4 bases, with 20 bases remaining between them. CDR1 is SGHDT, CDR2 YYEEEE, per germline. The CDR3 region is CASSSGLRMRWYEQYF. The DNA of the CDR3 is TGTGCCAGCAGCTCCGGACTGCGGATGAGGTGGTACGAGCAGTACTTC.

This clone has ten or more counts. The chain recombines TRBV7-3 with TRBJ2-1; 13 bases fit TRBD2. V was pared by 5 bases and J by 7 bases, with 8 bases of the junction left unmatched. This CDR3 has 16 residues. Germline V CDR1 and CDR2: SGHTA, FQGTGA. CDR3 nucleotide sequence: TGTGCCAGCAGCCCTACCGGACTAGCGGGAGTAAATGAGCAGTTCTTC. It is translated as CASSPTGLAGVNEQFF.

This chain links TRBV6-2 or TRBV6-3 with TRBJ1-2, with D perhaps TRBD1 (5 bases). Germline loops: CDR1 MNHEY, CDR2 SVGEGT. The CDR3 sequence is 12 residues long. Deletions cut 4 bases from V and 8 bases from J, with 11 bases between. CDR3 coding DNA: TGTGCCAGCAGTTCGGGGCCGGGCGGCTACACCTTC. It translates to CASSSGPGGYTF.

The chain combines TRBV9 with TRBJ2-2, with 8 positions matching TRBD2. This CDR3 is 13 amino acids long. Germline-derived CDR1 and CDR2 are SGDLS and YYNGEE. V was clipped by 4 bases and J by 7 bases; unmatched bases: 3. CDR3 loop: CASSPTSGGELFF. As DNA, the CDR3 is TGTGCCAGCAGCCCAACTAGCGGCGGGGAGCTGTTTTTT.

A note on this clone: One junction end disagrees with the germline gene, perhaps due to a read error. The genes are TRBV13 and TRBJ2-1; 8 nucleotides agree with TRBD2. This CDR3 is built from 16 residues. Germline-derived CDR1 and CDR2 are PRHDT and FYEKMQ (reference sequence). In DNA form, the CDR3 reads TGTACCAGCAGCTTAGTCCTGGGCGGGGGGACGGTTGAGCAGTTCTTC. This codes for CTSSLVLGGGTVEQFF.

The chain has TRBV7-2 and TRBJ2-2, with TRBD1 matching over 7 bases. The CDR3 loop spans 15 amino acids. Looked up from germline, CDR1 is SGHTA and CDR2 is FQGNSA. The V and J ends lost 2 bases and 3 bases, in that order; junction bases with no gene match: 3. The CDR3 spells CASSLSQGDTGELFF. The CDR3 DNA is TGTGCCAGCAGCTTATCGCAGGGGGACACCGGGGAGCTGTTTTTT.

The table lists this clone with many counts. The chain recombines TRBV4-2 with TRBJ2-6; D possibly corresponds to TRBD1 (6 bases). Germline lookup yields CDR1 LGHNA and CDR2 YNFKEQ. V lost 0 bases, J lost 0 bases, and 9 bases lay in between. The CDR3 has 17 amino acids. DNA of the CDR3: TGTGCCAGCAGCCAAGATGGGGACAACTCTGGGGCCAACGTCCTGACTTTC. This gives the protein CASSQDGDNSGANVLTF.

The chain carries TRBV20-1 and TRBJ1-2, with D possibly TRBD1 on 5 matching bases. Germline V gene data show CDR1 as DFQATT and CDR2 as SNEGSKA (reference sequence). CDR3 length: 13 amino acids. The ends were cut back, 6 bases at V and 4 bases at J, with 15 bases in the middle. The CDR3 region has the DNA TGCAGTGCGACCCCTGGGCAGGGCTATGGCTACACCTTC. This translates into CSATPGQGYGYTF.

The table lists this clone with many counts. Here the CDR3 reads CASSVGRREETQYF. The DNA for the CDR3 is TGTGCCAGCAGCGTAGGACGCAGGGAGGAGACCCAGTACTTC. The chain couples TRBV9 to TRBJ2-5; D could derive from TRBD1 or TRBD2 (5 bases each). Germline CDR1 SGDLS, CDR2 YYNGEE. This CDR3 has 14 amino acids. With 0 bases removed from V and 5 bases from J, the gap between germline ends came to 11 bases.

This clone was seen more than once but under ten times. The chain uses TRBV2 and TRBJ2-3, with unresolved D. This CDR3 is built from 14 residues. Germline V gene data show CDR1 as SNHLY and CDR2 as FYNNEI. Trimming cost V 8 bases and J 4 bases, with 16 bases left between them. DNA for the CDR3: TGTGCCAGCTGGCAGTCCCTTTCTGCAGATACGCAGTATTTT. Translating gives CASWQSLSADTQYF.

This clone has ten or more counts. The gene calls are TRBV9 and TRBJ2-5; TRBD2 agrees at 11 bases. The V segment lost 5 bases and the J segment 13 bases; nucleotides outside the gene matches: 13. The CDR3 has 14 residues. Germline V gene sequence: CDR1 SGDLS, CDR2 YYNGEE. CDR3 sequence: CASRGTGTSGRLYF. The CDR3 DNA sequence: TGTGCCAGCAGAGGGACCGGGACTAGCGGACGTCTGTACTTC.

This clone was observed at least ten times. The gene calls are TRBV3-1 and TRBJ2-5; weak D call: TRBD1 (6 bases). V lost 0 bases and J lost 3, with 11 bases in between. The germline V gene has CDR1 LGHDT and CDR2 YNNKEL (reference sequence). This CDR3 is 15 amino acids long. The CDR3, as DNA: TGTGCCAGCAGCCAAGAGGCAGGGGCGAAAGAGACCCAGTACTTC. Translated, it gives CASSQEAGAKETQYF.